A single sample is the source of the 4 T cell receptor beta chains below, sequenced in a study of regulatory T cells in long-lasting Graves disease. Time point reported: persistent/refractory GD, antithyroid drugs over 5 years with positive TRAb. Construction of the TCR library relied on RNA isolated from PBMCs. Building of the TCR beta libraries involved iRepertoire HTBI primers and Arm-PCR of CDR3 regions. MiXCR, applied by TCRdb to the multiplex PCR reads, yields one record per CDR3 protein. The table includes around 500,000 distinct CDR3 sequences, around 21% detected once. Sequenced here: peripheral blood mononuclear cells (PBMCs), sampled when the disease was refractory, from a patient treated with antithyroid drugs. The origin of the receptors is a female donor with Graves disease.

This clonotype was observed at least ten times. The chain couples TRBV10-3 to TRBJ1-1, with D unclear. Trimming left V 5 bases short and J 3 bases short, with 10 bases between. This CDR3 region has 13 residues. CDR1 ENHRY and CDR2 SYGVKD come from the germline V gene. The CDR3 is CAISYAQDTEAFF. The CDR3 nucleotides read TGTGCCATCAGTTATGCCCAGGACACTGAAGCTTTCTTT.

The chain combines TRBV6-9 with TRBJ1-2, with 9 positions matching TRBD1. After removal of 3 bases from V and 6 bases from J, the junction contained 11 bases not matched to a gene. Germline V lookup: CDR1 MNHGY, CDR2 SVAAGI. CDR3 length: 16 amino acids. The CDR3 DNA sequence: TGTGCCAGCAGTTACTACACCGGGACAGGGTCGGATGGCTACACCTTC. Encoded protein: CASSYYTGTGSDGYTF.

This chain joins TRBV7-9 and TRBJ1-1; TRBD1 might be the D (5 bases). Trimming stripped 3 bases from V and 1 base from J, with 15 bases between. Looked up from germline, CDR1 is SEHNR and CDR2 is FQNEAQ (reference sequence). The CDR3 contains 16 residues. The CDR3 DNA reads as TGTGCCAGCAGCTTGGGGGGGGGGGAGGCGAACACTGAAGCTTTCTTT. Translation gives CASSLGGGEANTEAFF.

This clonotype was seen many times. The chain employs TRBV7-2 and TRBJ2-7, with D uncertain. V gave up 5 bases and J gave up 0 bases, with 14 bases separating them. The germline V gene has CDR1 SGHTA and CDR2 FQGNSA. This CDR3 has 15 amino acids. In nucleotides, the CDR3 is TGTGCCAGCAGCCAACTCCCACGGAGCTCCTACGAGCAGTACTTC. It encodes CASSQLPRSSYEQYF. Based on the CDR3 plus reference TRBV7-2 and TRBJ2-7, the full variable domain is GAGVSQSPSNKVTEKGKDVELRCDPISGHTALYWYRQSLGQGLEFLIYFQGNSAPDKSGLPSDRFSAERTGGSVSTLTIQRTQQEDSAVYLCASSQLPRSSYEQYFGPGTRLTVT.